The next 21 T cell receptor beta chains were all read from a single sample in a study of monozygotic twins with cystic fibrosis (dated by TCRdb to the early 2020s). Library creation used the immunoSEQ multiplex PCR assay. TCRdb obtained this table from immuneACCESS and retained in-frame rearrangements with V and J assigned. These tables miss some clones; where compared with another copy, unresolved V genes account for less than half of the shortfall, and the remainder is unexplained. This sample comprises tens of thousands of clones, around nine tenths of them detected only once. The ten most abundant clones make up approximately 1.2% of the sample. The specimen was blood. The receptor set was obtained from a woman aged 25 to 45 with cystic fibrosis.

The rearrangement joins TRBV5-1 to TRBJ2-3, with 14 bases matching TRBD2. Germline CDR1 reads SGHRS; CDR2 reads YFSETQ. This CDR3 is 19 amino acids long. Trimming at V came to 3 bases and at J to 2 bases, leaving 11 bases not matched to a gene. The CDR3 DNA is TGCGCCAGCAGCTCACGACTAGCGGGGGGGCCGTGGAACACAGATACGCAGTATTTT. This translates into CASSSRLAGGPWNTDTQYF.

The chain employs TRBV6-6 and TRBJ2-7, with TRBD1 matching over 8 bases. The CDR3 runs to 14 residues. Unmatched junction bases numbered 8, after V lost 6 bases and J lost 4 bases. Germline V gene sequence: CDR1 MNHNY, CDR2 SVGAGI (reference sequence). In DNA form, the CDR3 reads TGTGCCAGCAGCTTGGACAGGGACGCTTACGAGCAGTACTTC. It yields the protein CASSLDRDAYEQYF.

The rearrangement links TRBV18 to TRBJ2-5; no firm D call. The germline V gene encodes CDR1 KGHSH and CDR2 LQKENI. The length of the CDR3 is 13 residues. V lost 6 bases and J lost 5, with 13 bases in between. The CDR3 DNA reads as TGTGCCAGCTCCCCCGGAGTATGGGAGACCCAGTACTTC. The encoded protein is CASSPGVWETQYF.

This clone has a single count. This sequence joins TRBV18 and TRBJ2-5, with TRBD2 identical over 8 bases. The junction had 14 bases not matched to a gene; V was cut back by 3 bases and J by 11 bases. This CDR3 comprises 15 residues. Germline CDR1 KGHSH, CDR2 LQKENI. CDR3 amino acids: CASSPSGAPPNEQYF. The CDR3, as DNA: TGTGCCAGCTCACCTAGCGGGGCCCCTCCTAATGAGCAGTACTTC.

This clone showed up just once. This chain joins TRBV5-1 and TRBJ2-5; 9 nucleotides line up with TRBD1. CDR3 length equals 15 residues. V dropped 4 bases and J dropped 5; count of bases not matched to a gene: 9. Per germline, CDR1 SGHRS and CDR2 YFSETQ. CDR3: CASSQDRGPRETQYF. The DNA of the CDR3 is TGCGCCAGCAGCCAGGACAGGGGTCCTCGGGAGACCCAGTACTTC.

V is TRBV19 and J is TRBJ1-2; D is uncertain. V gave up 6 bases and J gave up 5 bases, with 10 bases separating them. CDR3 length equals 12 residues. Looked up from germline, CDR1 is LNHDA and CDR2 is SQIVND (reference sequence). The CDR3 protein is CASRGVEYGYTF. CDR3 in DNA: TGTGCCAGTAGGGGTGTGGAATATGGCTACACCTTC.

The chain employs TRBV5-6 and TRBJ1-6; D not resolved. Germline CDR1 SGHDT, CDR2 YYEEEE. The CDR3 covers 12 residues. Between the trimmed V and J ends, which lost 6 bases and 7 bases, there was a span of 8 bases. CDR3 nucleotide sequence: TGTGCCAGCACCCACCTGAATTCACCCCTCCACTTT. Residues: CASTHLNSPLHF.

The V call is TRBV4-1, the J call TRBJ2-3; D possibly corresponds to TRBD2 (5 bases). V was clipped by 0 bases and J by 0 bases, with 19 bases between them. This CDR3 is 19 amino acids long. Germline loops: CDR1 MGHRA, CDR2 YSYEKL. In nucleotides, the CDR3 is TGCGCCAGCAGCCAAGACCACCTAGGTACGGGGATTAGCACAGATACGCAGTATTTT. As protein: CASSQDHLGTGISTDTQYF.

The CDR3 spells CASSEYRDSLEQYF. The CDR3 DNA reads as TGCGCCAGCAGCGAATACCGGGACAGCCTTGAGCAGTACTTC. The chain employs TRBV5-1 and TRBJ2-7; 7 nucleotides match TRBD1. CDR3 length equals 14 residues. CDR1 SGHRS and CDR2 YFSETQ come from the germline V gene. V shed 4 bases and J 7 bases; nucleotides not matched to a gene: 11. The full variable domain, in which reference TRBV5-1 and TRBJ2-7 provide the parts outside the CDR3, is KAGVTQTPRYLIKTRGQQVTLSCSPISGHRSVSWYQQTPGQGLQFLFEYFSETQRNKGNFPGRFSGRQFSNSRSEMNVSTLELGDSALYLCASSEYRDSLEQYFGPGTRLTVT.

The V and J genes are TRBV19 and TRBJ1-2; D is perhaps TRBD1 (5 bases). This CDR3 is 14 amino acids long. The V gene's germline CDR1 is LNHDA and CDR2 SQIVND (reference sequence). The germline V and J ends were trimmed by 5 bases and 2 bases, with 12 bases remaining between them. CDR3 residues: CASSGTSLNYGYTF. Written as DNA, the CDR3 is TGTGCCAGTAGTGGGACGAGTCTCAACTATGGCTACACCTTC. Using reference TRBV19 and TRBJ1-2 for the parts outside the CDR3, the full variable domain is DGGITQSPKYLFRKEGQNVTLSCEQNLNHDAMYWYRQDPGQGLRLIYYSQIVNDFQKGDIAEGYSVSREKKESFPLTVTSAQKNPTAFYLCASSGTSLNYGYTFGSGTRLTVV.

V is TRBV19 and J is TRBJ2-1; D uncertain. The V gene's germline CDR1 is LNHDA and CDR2 SQIVND (reference sequence). This CDR3 has 12 amino acids. Trimming shortened V by 4 bases and J by 6 bases, and 7 bases separated the two germline ends. For the CDR3, the DNA is TGTGCCAGTAGTAATAGGCCCAATGAGCAGTTCTTC. Its translation is CASSNRPNEQFF.

The chain couples TRBV27 to TRBJ1-5; D uncertain. Germline-derived CDR1 and CDR2 are MNHEY and SMNVEV (reference sequence). V dropped 0 bases and J dropped 0 bases, with 6 bases sitting between them. The CDR3 totals 15 residues. Written as DNA, the CDR3 is TGTGCCAGCAGTTTATCTCCTTATAGCAATCAGCCCCAGCATTTT. It codes for CASSLSPYSNQPQHF.

This clone turned up a few times. An end of the junction differs from the germline gene, which may be a read error. The CDR3 sequence is CASSPGTSGAYEQYF. CDR3 nucleotides: TGTGCTAGCAGCCCTGGGACTAGCGGAGCCTACGAGCAGTACTTC. The V and J genes are TRBV7-7 and TRBJ2-7; 11 bases agree with TRBD2. The CDR3 contains 15 residues. Germline lookup yields CDR1 SSHAT and CDR2 FNYEAQ (reference sequence).

V is TRBV7-8 and J is TRBJ2-2; 10 nucleotides align to TRBD2. CDR1 and CDR2 (germline): SGHVS, FQNEAQ. V trimming: 5 bases; J trimming: 3 bases; junction bases outside the gene matches: 3. The CDR3 loop spans 15 amino acids. This chain's CDR3 is CASSQRGGHTGELFF. The CDR3 DNA follows: TGTGCCAGCAGCCAGCGGGGGGGCCACACCGGGGAGCTGTTTTTT.

This clone showed up just a few times. V usage is TRBV6-5 and J usage is TRBJ1-2; the match to TRBD1 covers 8 bases. The CDR3 extends over 14 amino acids. V lost 2 bases and J lost 4; bases outside the gene matches: 3. Germline V gives CDR1 MNHEY, CDR2 SVGAGI. The CDR3 bases are TGTGCCAGCAGTTACCGCGACAGGGGCTATGGCTACACCTTC. Its translation is CASSYRDRGYGYTF.

The gene calls are TRBV11-2 and TRBJ1-2; D remains unclear. Between the trimmed V and J ends, which lost 5 bases and 7 bases, there was a span of 8 bases. The germline V gene has CDR1 SGHAT and CDR2 FQNNGV. There are 11 residues in the CDR3. CDR3 sequence: CASSLGLGYTF. CDR3 nucleotide sequence: TGTGCCAGCAGCCTCGGTCTTGGCTACACCTTC.

The chain recombines TRBV5-4 with TRBJ1-1; D gene uncertain. Per germline, CDR1 SGHNT and CDR2 YYREEE (reference sequence). The CDR3 totals 14 residues. Trimming removed 3 bases from V and 0 bases from J, with 9 bases in between. For the CDR3, the DNA is TGTGCCAGCAGCTGGATGGGGATGAACACTGAAGCTTTCTTT. This gives the protein CASSWMGMNTEAFF.

This clone was counted only a few times. This rearrangement joins TRBV6-1 to TRBJ2-6; D gene ambiguous. Germline V gives CDR1 MNHNS, CDR2 SASEGT. The CDR3 spans 15 residues. Trimming removed 7 bases at V and 0 bases at J, with 10 bases between. The CDR3 DNA follows: TGTGCCAGCAAAGAACGCCTCTCTGGGGCCAACGTCCTGACTTTC. Translation gives CASKERLSGANVLTF.

This chain joins TRBV28 and TRBJ2-2; D unclear. The CDR3 extends over 12 amino acids. The ends were cut back, 8 bases at V and 4 bases at J, with 8 bases in the middle. Germline V gene lookup returns CDR1 MDHEN and CDR2 SYDVKM. CDR3: CASRRSTGELFF. The DNA for the CDR3 is TGTGCCAGCCGCCGGTCCACCGGGGAGCTGTTTTTT.

The V call is TRBV7-9, the J call TRBJ1-2; D is ambiguous. The CDR3 loop spans 13 amino acids. Trimming pared 2 bases from V and 5 bases from J, leaving 9 bases between. Germline CDR1 and CDR2: SEHNR and FQNEAQ (reference sequence). CDR3 in amino acids: CASSLIGVYGYTF. CDR3 nucleotides: TGTGCCAGCAGCTTAATCGGGGTGTATGGCTACACCTTC.

The rearrangement uses TRBV6-5 and TRBJ2-7, with D tentatively TRBD1 or TRBD2 (5 bases each). CDR3 length: 11 amino acids. CDR1 and CDR2 (germline): MNHEY, SVGAGI. V was clipped by 7 bases and J by 8 bases, with 12 bases between them. The CDR3 DNA sequence: TGTGCCAGCATTGTCGGGGCGAAGCAGTACTTC. Encoded protein: CASIVGAKQYF.